The rows below give T cell receptor beta chains drawn from one sample of a study of CD8 T cells in ankylosing spondylitis. MiXCR, run by TCRdb on the 5' RACE reads, gives a single entry per CDR3 protein. In the table there are around 770,000 distinct CDR3 sequences, about 11% of which are singletons. Sample: blood, either unsorted or a sorted T cell fraction (not recorded which). These receptors were obtained from a male donor with ankylosing spondylitis. Each CDR3 is given with its conserved first and last residue. D genes are given only for firm matches. The size entry is marked missing in some rows and otherwise reads once, few, many or a size class.

d_call: TRBD1; v_call: TRBV27; j_call: TRBJ1-1; clone_size: NA; cdr3_aa: CASSYRGQGSEAFF; cdr3_nt: TGTGCCAGCAGTTATAGAGGACAGGGGTCTGAAGCTTTCTTT
d_call: NA; v_call: TRBV2; j_call: TRBJ1-1; clone_size: many; cdr3_aa: CASRTPKGRSEAFF; cdr3_nt: TGTGCCAGCAGGACCCCCAAGGGACGGAGTGAAGCTTTCTTT
d_call: NA; v_call: TRBV29-1; j_call: TRBJ2-7; clone_size: few; cdr3_aa: CSVQRGGEQYF; cdr3_nt: TGCAGCGTTCAAAGAGGAGGCGAGCAGTACTTC
d_call: TRBD2; v_call: TRBV9; j_call: TRBJ2-3; clone_size: NA; cdr3_aa: CASSVGQARGATDTQYF; cdr3_nt: TGTGCCAGCAGCGTAGGCCAAGCGCGGGGGGCCACAGATACGCAGTATTTT
d_call: TRBD2; v_call: TRBV29-1; j_call: TRBJ2-3; clone_size: many; cdr3_aa: CSVSPNLSGGTDTQYF; cdr3_nt: TGCAGCGTGAGCCCGAATCTGAGCGGGGGCACAGATACGCAGTATTTT
d_call: NA; v_call: TRBV7-6; j_call: TRBJ2-1; clone_size: NA; cdr3_aa: CASSSLDGRDEQFF; cdr3_nt: TGTGCCAGCAGCTCCCTCGACGGGAGAGATGAGCAGTTCTTC
d_call: TRBD1; v_call: TRBV5-1; j_call: TRBJ2-7; clone_size: NA; cdr3_aa: CASSGQGIRYEQYF; cdr3_nt: TGCGCCAGCAGCGGACAGGGGATTCGCTACGAGCAGTACTTC
d_call: TRBD1; v_call: TRBV6-1; j_call: TRBJ1-2; clone_size: many; cdr3_aa: CASKNDRGHGYTF; cdr3_nt: TGTGCCAGCAAAAACGACAGGGGACACGGCTACACCTTC
d_call: NA; v_call: TRBV18; j_call: TRBJ2-7; clone_size: many; cdr3_aa: CASSPRVSYEQYF; cdr3_nt: TGTGCCAGCAGCCCCCGAGTCTCCTACGAGCAGTACTTC
d_call: NA; v_call: TRBV20-1; j_call: TRBJ2-5; clone_size: few; cdr3_aa: CSATVQTQETQYF; cdr3_nt: TGCAGTGCCACCGTTCAGACTCAAGAGACCCAGTACTTC
d_call: NA; v_call: TRBV7-2; j_call: TRBJ2-5; clone_size: NA; cdr3_aa: CASSLAPTGWQETQYF; cdr3_nt: TGTGCCAGCAGCCTAGCCCCGACAGGTTGGCAAGAGACCCAGTACTTC
d_call: NA; v_call: TRBV4-1; j_call: TRBJ1-3; clone_size: few; cdr3_aa: CASSQDELWTAGRNTIYF; cdr3_nt: TGCGCCAGCAGCCAAGATGAACTTTGGACGGCGGGTAGAAACACCATATATTTT
d_call: NA; v_call: TRBV7-9; j_call: TRBJ2-7; clone_size: NA; cdr3_aa: CASSSRGPRYEQYF; cdr3_nt: TGTGCCAGCAGCTCCCGGGGACCGCGCTACGAGCAGTACTTC
d_call: NA; v_call: TRBV20-1; j_call: TRBJ1-4; clone_size: NA; cdr3_aa: CSAFSREKLFF; cdr3_nt: TGCAGTGCATTTAGTAGGGAAAAACTGTTTTTT
d_call: NA; v_call: TRBV6-5; j_call: TRBJ1-3; clone_size: many; cdr3_aa: CASIFYSGNTIYF; cdr3_nt: TGTGCCAGCATTTTCTACTCTGGAAACACCATATATTTT
d_call: NA; v_call: TRBV28; j_call: TRBJ1-5; clone_size: NA; cdr3_aa: CASTITGGGFQPQHF; cdr3_nt: TGTGCCAGCACCATTACGGGGGGGGGCTTTCAGCCCCAGCATTTT
d_call: TRBD1; v_call: TRBV24-1; j_call: TRBJ1-4; clone_size: many; cdr3_aa: CATSDSGTGDEKLFF; cdr3_nt: TGTGCCACCAGTGATTCCGGGACAGGGGATGAAAAACTGTTTTTT
d_call: NA; v_call: TRBV6-1; j_call: TRBJ1-5; clone_size: NA; cdr3_aa: CASSEIRASNQPQHF; cdr3_nt: TGTGCCAGCAGTGAAATCCGAGCTTCCAATCAGCCCCAGCATTTT
d_call: TRBD1; v_call: TRBV28; j_call: TRBJ1-6; clone_size: many; cdr3_aa: CASSPGQGGSPLHF; cdr3_nt: TGTGCCAGCAGTCCCGGCCAGGGGGGTTCACCCCTCCACTTT
d_call: NA; v_call: TRBV20-1; j_call: TRBJ2-2; clone_size: NA; cdr3_aa: CSARGAGRVTGELFF; cdr3_nt: TGCAGTGCTAGAGGGGCAGGGCGGGTTACCGGGGAGCTGTTTTTT
d_call: TRBD1; v_call: TRBV10-3; j_call: TRBJ2-7; clone_size: many; cdr3_aa: CAIRKTGADEQYF; cdr3_nt: TGTGCCATCAGGAAAACAGGGGCTGACGAGCAGTACTTC
d_call: TRBD1; v_call: TRBV7-2; j_call: TRBJ1-2; clone_size: NA; cdr3_aa: CASSIRQGTYGYTF; cdr3_nt: TGTGCCAGCAGCATCCGACAGGGGACATATGGCTACACCTTC
d_call: NA; v_call: TRBV15; j_call: TRBJ2-4; clone_size: once; cdr3_aa: CATSRVKGAKNIQYF; cdr3_nt: TGTGCCACCAGCAGAGTGAAGGGTGCCAAAAACATTCAGTACTTC
d_call: NA; v_call: TRBV12-3/TRBV12-4; j_call: TRBJ1-1; clone_size: NA; cdr3_aa: CASSLDQGATEAFF; cdr3_nt: TGTGCCAGCAGTTTAGATCAGGGTGCCACTGAAGCTTTCTTT
d_call: TRBD2; v_call: TRBV20-1; j_call: TRBJ2-2; clone_size: NA; cdr3_aa: CSAPNPGGRFSGELFF; cdr3_nt: TGCAGTGCTCCTAATCCGGGAGGGCGGTTTTCCGGGGAGCTGTTTTTT
d_call: TRBD2; v_call: TRBV19; j_call: TRBJ2-3; clone_size: NA; cdr3_aa: CASSPYGLAGETDTQYF; cdr3_nt: TGTGCCAGTAGTCCCTATGGACTAGCGGGAGAAACAGATACGCAGTATTTT
d_call: NA; v_call: TRBV6-2/TRBV6-3; j_call: TRBJ2-7; clone_size: few; cdr3_aa: CASSKLGTAAYEQYF; cdr3_nt: TGTGCCAGCAGCAAACTTGGGACGGCGGCCTACGAGCAGTACTTC
d_call: NA; v_call: TRBV30; j_call: TRBJ1-6; clone_size: few; cdr3_aa: CASTVLNSPLHF; cdr3_nt: TGTGCCTCGACAGTGCTCAATTCACCCCTCCACTTT
d_call: TRBD2; v_call: TRBV5-4; j_call: TRBJ2-3; clone_size: few; cdr3_aa: CASSGGLATDTQYF; cdr3_nt: TGTGCCAGCAGCGGAGGACTAGCAACAGATACGCAGTATTTT
d_call: NA; v_call: TRBV12-5; j_call: TRBJ2-2; clone_size: few; cdr3_aa: CASGRGKGELFF; cdr3_nt: TGTGCTAGTGGGCGAGGGAAAGGGGAGCTGTTTTTT
d_call: NA; v_call: TRBV5-1; j_call: TRBJ1-2; clone_size: NA; cdr3_aa: CASSLITGVYGYTF; cdr3_nt: TGCGCCAGCAGCTTGATCACAGGAGTCTATGGCTACACCTTC
d_call: NA; v_call: TRBV5-6; j_call: TRBJ2-4; clone_size: NA; cdr3_aa: CASSLGGTKNIQYF; cdr3_nt: TGTGCCAGCAGCTTGGGAGGAACCAAAAACATTCAGTACTTC
d_call: TRBD2; v_call: TRBV20-1; j_call: TRBJ2-3; clone_size: NA; cdr3_aa: CSASPQRGRTDTQYF; cdr3_nt: TGCAGTGCTAGTCCTCAGCGGGGGAGGACAGATACGCAGTATTTT
d_call: TRBD1; v_call: TRBV7-8; j_call: TRBJ2-5; clone_size: NA; cdr3_aa: CASRYRGVGEYF; cdr3_nt: TGTGCCAGCAGATACAGGGGCGTGGGAGAGTACTTC
d_call: NA; v_call: TRBV20-1; j_call: TRBJ2-1; clone_size: few; cdr3_aa: CSALATGYNEQFF; cdr3_nt: TGCAGTGCCCTCGCGACGGGATACAATGAGCAGTTCTTC
d_call: NA; v_call: TRBV4-2; j_call: TRBJ1-1; clone_size: few; cdr3_aa: CASSQEAGYTEAFF; cdr3_nt: TGTGCCAGCAGCCAAGAGGCAGGGTACACTGAAGCTTTCTTT
d_call: TRBD2; v_call: TRBV7-6; j_call: TRBJ2-7; clone_size: NA; cdr3_aa: CASSLGTSGGRAEQYF; cdr3_nt: TGTGCCAGCAGCTTAGGGACTAGCGGGGGGAGGGCCGAGCAGTACTTC